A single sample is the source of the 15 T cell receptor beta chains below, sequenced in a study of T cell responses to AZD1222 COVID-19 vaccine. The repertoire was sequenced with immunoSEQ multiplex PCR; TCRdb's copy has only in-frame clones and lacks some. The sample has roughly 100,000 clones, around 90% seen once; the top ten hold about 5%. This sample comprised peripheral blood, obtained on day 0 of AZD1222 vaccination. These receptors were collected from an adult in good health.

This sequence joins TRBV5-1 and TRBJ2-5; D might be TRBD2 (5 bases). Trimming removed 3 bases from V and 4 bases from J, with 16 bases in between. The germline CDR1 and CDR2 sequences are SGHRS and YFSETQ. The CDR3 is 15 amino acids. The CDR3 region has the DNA TGCGCCAGCAGCTCCCTCAGCGGAGAGGGAGAGACCCAGTACTTC. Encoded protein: CASSSLSGEGETQYF.

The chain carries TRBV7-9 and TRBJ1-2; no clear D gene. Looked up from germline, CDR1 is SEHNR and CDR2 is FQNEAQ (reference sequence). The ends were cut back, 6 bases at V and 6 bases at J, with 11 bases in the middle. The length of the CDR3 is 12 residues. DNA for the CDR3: TGTGCCAGCAGTATGCAGACTGATGGCTACACCTTC. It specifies CASSMQTDGYTF.

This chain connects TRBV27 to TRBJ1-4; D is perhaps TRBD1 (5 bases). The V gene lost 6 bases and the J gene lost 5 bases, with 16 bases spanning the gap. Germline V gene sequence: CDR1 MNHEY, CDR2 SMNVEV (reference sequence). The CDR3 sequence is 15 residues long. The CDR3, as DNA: TGTGCCAGCAGCTTCCGCTACGGGGGGAATGAAAAACTGTTTTTT. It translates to CASSFRYGGNEKLFF.

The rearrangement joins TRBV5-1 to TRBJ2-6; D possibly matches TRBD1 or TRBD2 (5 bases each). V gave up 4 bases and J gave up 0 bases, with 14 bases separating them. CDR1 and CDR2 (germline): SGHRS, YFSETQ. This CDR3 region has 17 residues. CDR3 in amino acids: CASSPGTDLSGANVLTF. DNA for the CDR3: TGCGCCAGCAGCCCCGGGACGGATCTCTCTGGGGCCAACGTCCTGACTTTC.

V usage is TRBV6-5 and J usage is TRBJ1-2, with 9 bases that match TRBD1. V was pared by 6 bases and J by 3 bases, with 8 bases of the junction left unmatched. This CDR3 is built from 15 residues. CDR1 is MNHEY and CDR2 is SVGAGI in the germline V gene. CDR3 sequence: CASRDRGHLDYGYTF. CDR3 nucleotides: TGTGCCAGCAGGGACAGGGGCCATCTGGACTATGGCTACACCTTC.

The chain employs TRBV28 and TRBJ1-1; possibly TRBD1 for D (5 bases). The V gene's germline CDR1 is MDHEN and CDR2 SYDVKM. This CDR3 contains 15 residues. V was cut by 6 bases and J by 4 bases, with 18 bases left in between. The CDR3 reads CASRPAGTSSTEAFF. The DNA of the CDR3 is TGTGCCAGCAGGCCCGCCGGGACCTCGAGCACTGAAGCTTTCTTT.

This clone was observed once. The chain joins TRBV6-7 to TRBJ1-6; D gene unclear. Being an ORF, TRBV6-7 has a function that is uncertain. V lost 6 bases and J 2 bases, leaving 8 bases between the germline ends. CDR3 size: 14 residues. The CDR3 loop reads CASSTVPYNSPLHF. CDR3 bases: TGTGCCAGCAGCACAGTCCCCTATAATTCACCCCTCCACTTT.

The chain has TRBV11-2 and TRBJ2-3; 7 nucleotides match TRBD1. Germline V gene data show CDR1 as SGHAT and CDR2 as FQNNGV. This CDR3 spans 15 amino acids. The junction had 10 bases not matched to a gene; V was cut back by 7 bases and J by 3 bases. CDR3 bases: TGTGCCAGCAAGACCTGGGACAGAAGGACAGATACGCAGTATTTT. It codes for CASKTWDRRTDTQYF.

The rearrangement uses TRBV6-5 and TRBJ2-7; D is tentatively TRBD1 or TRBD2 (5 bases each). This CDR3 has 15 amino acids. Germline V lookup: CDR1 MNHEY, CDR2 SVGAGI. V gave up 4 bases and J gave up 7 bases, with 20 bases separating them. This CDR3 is CASSSTGQGSGEQYF. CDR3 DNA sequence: TGTGCCAGCAGTTCCACGGGCCAGGGCTCGGGGGAGCAGTACTTC.

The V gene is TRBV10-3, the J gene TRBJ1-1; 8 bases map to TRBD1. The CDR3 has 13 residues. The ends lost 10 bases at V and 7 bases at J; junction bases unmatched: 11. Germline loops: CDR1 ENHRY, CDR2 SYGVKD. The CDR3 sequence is CARQDRVLDEAFF. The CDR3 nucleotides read TGTGCCAGACAGGACAGGGTTCTGGATGAAGCTTTCTTT.

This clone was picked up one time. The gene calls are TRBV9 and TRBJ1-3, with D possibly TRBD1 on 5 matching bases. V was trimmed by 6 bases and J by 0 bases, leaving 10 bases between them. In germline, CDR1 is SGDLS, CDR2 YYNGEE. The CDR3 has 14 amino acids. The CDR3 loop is CASTPDTSGNTIYF. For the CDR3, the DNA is TGTGCCAGCACCCCGGACACCTCTGGAAACACCATATATTTT.

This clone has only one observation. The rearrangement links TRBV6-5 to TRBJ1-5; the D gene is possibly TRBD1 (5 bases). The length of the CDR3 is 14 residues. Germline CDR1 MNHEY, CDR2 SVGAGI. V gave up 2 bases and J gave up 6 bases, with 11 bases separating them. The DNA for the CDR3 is TGTGCCAGCAGTTACGACAGTCCCGGTCAGCCCCAGCATTTT. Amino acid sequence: CASSYDSPGQPQHF.

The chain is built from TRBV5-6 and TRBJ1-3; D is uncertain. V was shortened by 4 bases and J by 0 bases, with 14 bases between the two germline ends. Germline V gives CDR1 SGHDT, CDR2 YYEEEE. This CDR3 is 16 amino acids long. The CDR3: CASSLRGLSSGNTIYF. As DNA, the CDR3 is TGTGCCAGCAGCCTGAGAGGGTTGAGCTCTGGAAACACCATATATTTT.

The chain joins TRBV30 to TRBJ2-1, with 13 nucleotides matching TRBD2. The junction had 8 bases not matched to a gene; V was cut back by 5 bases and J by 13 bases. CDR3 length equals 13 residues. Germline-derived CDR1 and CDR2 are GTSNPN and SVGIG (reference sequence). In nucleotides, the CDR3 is TGTGCCTGGGGACTAGCGGGAGCTTCCACCCAGTTCTTC. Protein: CAWGLAGASTQFF.

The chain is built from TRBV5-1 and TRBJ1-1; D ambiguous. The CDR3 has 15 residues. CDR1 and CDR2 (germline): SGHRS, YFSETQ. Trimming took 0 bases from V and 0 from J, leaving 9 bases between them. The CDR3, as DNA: TGCGCCAGCAGCTTGGATAACAGCTTGAACACTGAAGCTTTCTTT. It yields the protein CASSLDNSLNTEAFF.